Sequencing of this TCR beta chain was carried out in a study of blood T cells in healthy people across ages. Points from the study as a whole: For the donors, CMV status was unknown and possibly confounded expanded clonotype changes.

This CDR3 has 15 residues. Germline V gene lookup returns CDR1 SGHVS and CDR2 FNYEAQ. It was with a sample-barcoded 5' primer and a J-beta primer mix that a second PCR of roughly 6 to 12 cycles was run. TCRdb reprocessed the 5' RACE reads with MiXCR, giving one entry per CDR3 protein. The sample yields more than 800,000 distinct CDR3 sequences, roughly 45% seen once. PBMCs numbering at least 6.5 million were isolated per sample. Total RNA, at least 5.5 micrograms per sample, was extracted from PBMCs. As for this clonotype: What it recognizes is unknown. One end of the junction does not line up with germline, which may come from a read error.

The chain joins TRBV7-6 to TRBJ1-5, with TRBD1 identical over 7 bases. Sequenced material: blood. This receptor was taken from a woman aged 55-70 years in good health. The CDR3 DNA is TGTGCCAGCAGCTTTGGTCCAGGGGGGAGCAAGCCCCGGCATTTT. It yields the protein CASSFGPGGSKPRHF.